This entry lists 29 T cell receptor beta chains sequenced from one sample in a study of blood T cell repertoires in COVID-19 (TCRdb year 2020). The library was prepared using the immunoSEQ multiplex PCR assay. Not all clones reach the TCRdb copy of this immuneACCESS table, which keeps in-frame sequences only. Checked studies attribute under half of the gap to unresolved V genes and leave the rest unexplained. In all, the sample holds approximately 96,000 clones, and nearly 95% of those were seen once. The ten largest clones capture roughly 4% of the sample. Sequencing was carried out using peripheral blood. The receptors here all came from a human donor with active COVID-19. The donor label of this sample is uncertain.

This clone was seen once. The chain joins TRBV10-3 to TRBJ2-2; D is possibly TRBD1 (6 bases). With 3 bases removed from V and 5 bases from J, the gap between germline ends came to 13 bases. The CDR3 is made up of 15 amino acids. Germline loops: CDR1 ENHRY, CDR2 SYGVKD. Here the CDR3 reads CAISENRVGTGELFF. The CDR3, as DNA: TGTGCCATCAGTGAAAACAGGGTGGGGACCGGGGAGCTGTTTTTT.

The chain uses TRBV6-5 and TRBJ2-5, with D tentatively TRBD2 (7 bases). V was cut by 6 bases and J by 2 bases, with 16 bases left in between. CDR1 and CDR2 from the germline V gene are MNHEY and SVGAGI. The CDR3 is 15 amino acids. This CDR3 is CASRTQGGEQETQYF. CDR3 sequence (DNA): TGTGCCAGCAGAACACAGGGAGGGGAGCAAGAGACCCAGTACTTC.

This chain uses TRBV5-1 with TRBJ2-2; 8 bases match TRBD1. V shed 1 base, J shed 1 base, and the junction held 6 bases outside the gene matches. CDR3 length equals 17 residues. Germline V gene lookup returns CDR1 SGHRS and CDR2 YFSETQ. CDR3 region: CASSLKQGVENTGELFF. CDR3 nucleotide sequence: TGCGCCAGCAGCTTGAAACAGGGGGTTGAGAACACCGGGGAGCTGTTTTTT.

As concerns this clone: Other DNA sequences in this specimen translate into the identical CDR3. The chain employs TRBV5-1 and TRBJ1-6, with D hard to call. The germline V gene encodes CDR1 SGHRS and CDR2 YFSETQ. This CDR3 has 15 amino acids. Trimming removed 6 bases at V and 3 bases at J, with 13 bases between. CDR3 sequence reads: CASNEGDYYNSPLHF. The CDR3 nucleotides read TGCGCCAGCAATGAGGGAGACTACTATAATTCACCCCTCCACTTT.

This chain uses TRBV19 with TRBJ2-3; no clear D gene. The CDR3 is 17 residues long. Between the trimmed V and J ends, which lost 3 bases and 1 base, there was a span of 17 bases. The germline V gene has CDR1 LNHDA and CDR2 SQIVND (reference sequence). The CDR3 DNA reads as TGTGCCAGTAGTATGTTTGCGGCCGCGGCGGGCACAGATACGCAGTATTTT. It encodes CASSMFAAAAGTDTQYF.

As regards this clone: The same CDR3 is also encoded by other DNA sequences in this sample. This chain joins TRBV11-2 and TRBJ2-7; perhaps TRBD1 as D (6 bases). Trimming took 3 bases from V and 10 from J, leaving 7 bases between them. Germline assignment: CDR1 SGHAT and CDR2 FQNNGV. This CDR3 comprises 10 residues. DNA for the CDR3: TGTGCCAGCAGCTTGGACAGACAGTACTTC. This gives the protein CASSLDRQYF.

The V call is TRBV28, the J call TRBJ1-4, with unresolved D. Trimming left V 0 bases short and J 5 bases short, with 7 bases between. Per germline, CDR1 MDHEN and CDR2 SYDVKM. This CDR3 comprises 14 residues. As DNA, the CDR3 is TGTGCCAGCAGTTTATGGGGGAGAAATGAAAAACTGTTTTTT. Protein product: CASSLWGRNEKLFF.

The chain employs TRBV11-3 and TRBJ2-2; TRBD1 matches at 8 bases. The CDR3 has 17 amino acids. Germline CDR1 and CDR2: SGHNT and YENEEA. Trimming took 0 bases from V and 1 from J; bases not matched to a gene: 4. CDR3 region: CASSLELTGGNTGELFF. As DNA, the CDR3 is TGTGCCAGCAGCTTAGAATTAACAGGGGGGAACACCGGGGAGCTGTTTTTT.

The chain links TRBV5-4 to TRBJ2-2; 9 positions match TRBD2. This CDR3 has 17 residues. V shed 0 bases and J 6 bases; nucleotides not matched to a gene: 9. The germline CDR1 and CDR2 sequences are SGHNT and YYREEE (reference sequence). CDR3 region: CASSLGLAGLLSGELFF. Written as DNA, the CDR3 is TGTGCCAGCAGCTTGGGGCTAGCGGGACTTCTCTCCGGGGAGCTGTTTTTT.

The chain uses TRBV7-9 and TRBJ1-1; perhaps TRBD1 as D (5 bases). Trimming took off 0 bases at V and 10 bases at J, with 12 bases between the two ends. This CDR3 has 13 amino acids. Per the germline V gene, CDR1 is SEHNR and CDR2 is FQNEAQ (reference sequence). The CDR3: CASSLAEVGGAFF. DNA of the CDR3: TGTGCCAGCAGCTTAGCGGAGGTCGGGGGAGCTTTCTTT.

The CDR3 DNA sequence: TGTGCCAGCAGTGAAAACAGGGAATATAATTCACCCCTCCACTTT. Amino acid sequence: CASSENREYNSPLHF. The J gene is TRBJ1-6, the V gene TRBV2; D is possibly TRBD1 (6 bases). The CDR3 has 15 amino acids. Germline V lookup: CDR1 SNHLY, CDR2 FYNNEI. V was trimmed by 2 bases and J by 4 bases, leaving 9 bases between them.

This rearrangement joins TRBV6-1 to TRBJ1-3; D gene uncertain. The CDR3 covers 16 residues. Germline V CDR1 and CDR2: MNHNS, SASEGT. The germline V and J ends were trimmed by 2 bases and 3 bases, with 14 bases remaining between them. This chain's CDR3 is CASSERRAGYGNTIYF. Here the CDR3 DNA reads TGTGCCAGCAGTGAACGGCGGGCCGGTTATGGAAACACCATATATTTT.

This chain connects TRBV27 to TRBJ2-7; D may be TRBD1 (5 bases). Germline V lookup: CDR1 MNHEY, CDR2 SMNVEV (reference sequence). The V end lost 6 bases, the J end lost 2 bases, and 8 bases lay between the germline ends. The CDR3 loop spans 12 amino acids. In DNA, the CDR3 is TGTGCCAGCAGCAGGGTCCCCTACGAGCAGTACTTC. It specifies CASSRVPYEQYF.

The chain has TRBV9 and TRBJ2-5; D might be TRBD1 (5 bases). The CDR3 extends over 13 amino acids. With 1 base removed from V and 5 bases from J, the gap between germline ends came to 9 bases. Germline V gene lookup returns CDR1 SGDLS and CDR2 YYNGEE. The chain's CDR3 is CASSVLPGETQYF. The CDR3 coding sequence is TGTGCCAGCAGCGTACTGCCAGGGGAGACCCAGTACTTC.

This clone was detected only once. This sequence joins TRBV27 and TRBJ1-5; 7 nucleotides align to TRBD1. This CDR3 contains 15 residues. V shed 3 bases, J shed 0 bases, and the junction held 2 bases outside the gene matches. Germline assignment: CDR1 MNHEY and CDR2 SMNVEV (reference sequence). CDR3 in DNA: TGTGCCAGCAGTTTCGAGGGGGCTAGCAATCAGCCCCAGCATTTT. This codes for CASSFEGASNQPQHF.

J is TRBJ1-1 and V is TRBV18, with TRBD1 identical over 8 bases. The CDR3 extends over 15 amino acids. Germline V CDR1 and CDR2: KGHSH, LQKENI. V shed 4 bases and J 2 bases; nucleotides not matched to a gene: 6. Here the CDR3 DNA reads TGTGCCAGCTCACTCGGACAGGGAGGCAACACTGAAGCTTTCTTT. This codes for CASSLGQGGNTEAFF.

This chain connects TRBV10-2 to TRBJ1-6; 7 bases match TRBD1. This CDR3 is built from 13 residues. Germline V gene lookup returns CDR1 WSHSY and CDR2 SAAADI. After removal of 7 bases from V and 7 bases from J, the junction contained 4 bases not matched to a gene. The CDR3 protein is CASMGRGNSPLHF. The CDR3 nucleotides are TGCGCCAGCATGGGCAGGGGGAATTCACCCCTCCACTTT.

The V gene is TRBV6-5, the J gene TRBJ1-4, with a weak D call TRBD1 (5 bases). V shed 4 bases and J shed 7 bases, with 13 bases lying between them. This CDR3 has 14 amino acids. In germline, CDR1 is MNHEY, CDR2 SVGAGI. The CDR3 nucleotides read TGTGCCAGCAGTTCCACCGGACACCGTGAAAAACTGTTTTTT. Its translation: CASSSTGHREKLFF.

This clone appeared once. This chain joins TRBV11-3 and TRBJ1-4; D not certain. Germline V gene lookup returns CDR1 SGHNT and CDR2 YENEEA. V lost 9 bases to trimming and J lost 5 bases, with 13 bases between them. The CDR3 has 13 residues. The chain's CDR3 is CASGTDKNEKLFF. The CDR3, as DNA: TGTGCCAGTGGAACCGACAAAAATGAAAAACTGTTTTTT. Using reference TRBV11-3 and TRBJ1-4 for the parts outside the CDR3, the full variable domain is EAGVVQSPRYKIIEKKQPVAFWCNPISGHNTLYWYLQNLGQGPELLIRYENEEAVDDSQLPKDRFSAERLKGVDSTLKIQPAELGDSAVYLCASGTDKNEKLFFGSGTQLSVL.

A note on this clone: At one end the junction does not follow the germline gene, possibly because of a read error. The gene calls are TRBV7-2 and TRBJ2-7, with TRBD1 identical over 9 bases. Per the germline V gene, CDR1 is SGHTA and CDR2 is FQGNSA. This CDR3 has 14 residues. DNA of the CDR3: TGTGCCAGCGGCTTACAGGGGGCTTTATACGAGCAGTACTTC. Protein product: CASGLQGALYEQYF.

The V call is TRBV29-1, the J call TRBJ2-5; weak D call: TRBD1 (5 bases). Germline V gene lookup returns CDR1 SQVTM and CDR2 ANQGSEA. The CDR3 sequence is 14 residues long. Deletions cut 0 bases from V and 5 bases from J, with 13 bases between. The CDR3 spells CSVEDAGMGETQYF. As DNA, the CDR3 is TGCAGCGTTGAAGATGCAGGGATGGGGGAGACCCAGTACTTC.

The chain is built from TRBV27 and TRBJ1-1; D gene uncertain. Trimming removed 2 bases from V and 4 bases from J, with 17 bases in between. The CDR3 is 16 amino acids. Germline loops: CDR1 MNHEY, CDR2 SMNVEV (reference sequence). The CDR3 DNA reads TGTGCCAGCAGTTTAAGTGGGTTCGGACTGGCCACTGAAGCTTTCTTT. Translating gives CASSLSGFGLATEAFF.

The CDR3 DNA sequence: TGTGCCAGCAGCCCCGGGACCGGGGAGCTGTTTTTT. Translation gives CASSPGTGELFF. J is TRBJ2-2 and V is TRBV3-1 (or the pseudogene TRBV3-2); no definite D call. CDR3 length: 12 residues. In germline, CDR1 is LGHDT, CDR2 YNNKEL (reference sequence). Trimming took 4 bases from V and 5 from J, leaving 5 bases between them.

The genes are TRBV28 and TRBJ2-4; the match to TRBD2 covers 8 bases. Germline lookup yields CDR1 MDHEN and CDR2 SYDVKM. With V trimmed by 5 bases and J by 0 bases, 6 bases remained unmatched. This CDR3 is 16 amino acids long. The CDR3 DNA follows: TGTGCCAGCAGTGCGGGAGGCTGGACAGCCAAAAACATTCAGTACTTC. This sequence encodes CASSAGGWTAKNIQYF.

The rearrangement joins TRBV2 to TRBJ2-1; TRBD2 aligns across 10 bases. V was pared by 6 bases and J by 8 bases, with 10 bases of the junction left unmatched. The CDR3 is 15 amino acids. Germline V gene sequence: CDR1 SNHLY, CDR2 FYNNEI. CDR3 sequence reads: CASRSGVAGGDEQFF. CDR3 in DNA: TGTGCCAGCAGGTCAGGGGTAGCGGGGGGCGATGAGCAGTTCTTC.

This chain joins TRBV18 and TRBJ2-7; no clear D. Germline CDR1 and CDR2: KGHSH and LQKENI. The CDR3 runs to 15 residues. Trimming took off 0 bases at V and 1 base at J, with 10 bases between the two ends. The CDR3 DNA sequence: TGTGCCAGCTCACCACCTTCTACTTCTTCCTACGAGCAGTACTTC. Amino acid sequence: CASSPPSTSSYEQYF.

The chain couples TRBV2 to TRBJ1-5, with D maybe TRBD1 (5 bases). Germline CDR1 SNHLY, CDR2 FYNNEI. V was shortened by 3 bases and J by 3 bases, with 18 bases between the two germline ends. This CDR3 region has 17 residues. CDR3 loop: CASSEPPGYSLNQPQHF. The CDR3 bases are TGTGCCAGCAGTGAGCCACCAGGGTACAGTCTCAATCAGCCCCAGCATTTT.

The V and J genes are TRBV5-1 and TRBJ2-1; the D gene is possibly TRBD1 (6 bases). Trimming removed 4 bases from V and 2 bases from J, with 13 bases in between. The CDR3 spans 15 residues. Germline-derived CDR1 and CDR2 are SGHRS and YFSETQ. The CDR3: CASSPGDGAYNEQFF. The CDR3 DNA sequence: TGCGCCAGCAGCCCAGGGGACGGCGCCTACAATGAGCAGTTCTTC.

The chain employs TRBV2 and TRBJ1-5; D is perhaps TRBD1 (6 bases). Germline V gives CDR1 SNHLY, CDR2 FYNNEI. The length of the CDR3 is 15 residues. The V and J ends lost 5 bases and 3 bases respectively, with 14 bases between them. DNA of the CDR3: TGTGCCAGCAGTCAACAGGACAGCGTCAATCAGCCCCAGCATTTT. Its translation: CASSQQDSVNQPQHF.